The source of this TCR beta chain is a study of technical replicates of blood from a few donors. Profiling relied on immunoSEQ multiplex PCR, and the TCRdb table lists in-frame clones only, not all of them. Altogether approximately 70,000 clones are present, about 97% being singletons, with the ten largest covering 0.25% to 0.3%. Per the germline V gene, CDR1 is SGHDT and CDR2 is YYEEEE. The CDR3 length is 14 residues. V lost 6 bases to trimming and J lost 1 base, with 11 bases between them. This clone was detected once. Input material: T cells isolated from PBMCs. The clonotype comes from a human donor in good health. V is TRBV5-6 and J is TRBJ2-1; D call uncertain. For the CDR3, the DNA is TGTGCCAGCACCAGATCCCCTTCCTACAATGAGCAGTTCTTC. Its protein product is CASTRSPSYNEQFF.